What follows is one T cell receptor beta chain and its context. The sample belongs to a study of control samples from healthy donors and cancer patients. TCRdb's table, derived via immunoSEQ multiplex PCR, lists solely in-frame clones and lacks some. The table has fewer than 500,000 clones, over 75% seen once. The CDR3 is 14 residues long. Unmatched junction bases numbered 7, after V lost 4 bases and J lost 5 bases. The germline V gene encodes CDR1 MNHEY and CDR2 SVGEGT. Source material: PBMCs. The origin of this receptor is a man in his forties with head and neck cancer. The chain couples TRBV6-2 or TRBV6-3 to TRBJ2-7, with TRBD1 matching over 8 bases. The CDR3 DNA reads TGTGCCAGCAGTTGGACAGGGAGAAGCCACGAGCAGTACTTC. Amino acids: CASSWTGRSHEQYF.